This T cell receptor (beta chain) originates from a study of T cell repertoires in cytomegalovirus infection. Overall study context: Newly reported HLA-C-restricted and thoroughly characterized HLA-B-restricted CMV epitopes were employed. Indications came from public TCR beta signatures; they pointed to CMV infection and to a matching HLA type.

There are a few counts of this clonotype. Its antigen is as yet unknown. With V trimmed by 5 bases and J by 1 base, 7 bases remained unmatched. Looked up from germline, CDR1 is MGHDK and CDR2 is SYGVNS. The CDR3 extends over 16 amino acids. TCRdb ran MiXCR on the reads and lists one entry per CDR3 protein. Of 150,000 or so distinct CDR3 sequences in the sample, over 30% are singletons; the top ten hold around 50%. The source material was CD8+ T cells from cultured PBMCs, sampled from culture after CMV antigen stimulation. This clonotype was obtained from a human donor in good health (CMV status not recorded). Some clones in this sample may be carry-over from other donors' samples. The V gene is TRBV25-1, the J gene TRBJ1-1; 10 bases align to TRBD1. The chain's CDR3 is CASSRRQGAANTEAFF. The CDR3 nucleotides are TGTGCCAGCAGTCGACGACAGGGGGCTGCGAACACTGAAGCTTTCTTT.